Here is one T cell receptor beta chain with its context. Its target antigen remains unknown. Within one base of it there is no much larger clone, and no base qualities were kept. Per the germline V gene (reference sequence), LNHDA is the CDR1 and SQIVND is the CDR2. A distance of 14 bases separates the germline ends of V and J, which lose 8 bases and 3 bases respectively. The CDR3 holds 14 amino acids from the cysteine to the phenylalanine. The only DNA kept is the CDR3, 42 bases in frame from the first base. The sample belongs to a study of blood T cell repertoires in COVID-19 (dated by TCRdb to 2018 to 2021). Notes on the research overall: Collaborator samples came from the United States, Italy and Spain and covered acute and convalescent phases of COVID-19. The repertoires were made available in a free public database intended to serve as a resource for research on the immune response to SARS-CoV-2. Samples came from the ongoing ImmuneRACE study (first 160 participants) plus 1,254 subjects from 6 global collaborators. The dataset comprised deeply sampled blood TCRbeta repertoires from subjects exposed to, actively infected with, or recovered from COVID-19. Nearly every sample came with metadata listing a de-identified subject ID, COVID-19 status, age in years and sex. The material from the prospective study consisted of cDNA or gDNA derived from T cells, B-cell-depleted T cells, or PBMCs. HLA class I and class II types, where available, came from metadata supplied by the sample provider rather than from assay-based typing. What the work shows at the level of the full study, not this receptor alone: The amount of clinical and demographic metadata varied by source and participant and was provided uncurated.

TCRbeta CDR3 regions were amplified from genomic DNA by means of the immunoSEQ Assay, a bias-controlled multiplex PCR. Per the original workflow: Within the assay, amplification of reference gene primers was used to estimate how many nucleated cells each sample contained. Sequence reads were collapsed and filtered to measure the absolute abundance of every unique TCRbeta CDR3 rearrangement. For each sample, productive Simpson clonality was calculated as the square root of Simpson's diversity index across productive rearrangements. TCRdb holds this immuneACCESS table with in-frame rearrangements only. Some clones are missing; in checked studies, unresolved V genes explain under half, and the rest has no known cause. The V and J calls and clone size come from that table; D and trimming were worked out from the DNA. This sample is represented by 350,000 to 400,000 clones; approximately 84% of them were singletons. Jointly, the top ten make up around 3% of the sample.

In the prospective study, participants were roughly 18 to 89 years old, resided in about two dozen geographic areas of the United States, and were enrolled through a virtual design. In the prospective study, cohorts were assigned on the basis of participant-reported clinical history obtained from a screening survey and a study questionnaire. Recovered participants in ImmuneRACE Cohort 3 were defined as having two consecutive negative NP/OP PCR tests, clearance from a healthcare professional, or resolution of symptoms. In the prospective study, whole blood, serum and a nasopharyngeal or oropharyngeal swab were collected from each participant by mobile phlebotomists. Additional blood draws and questionnaires over an approximately 2-month period could optionally be provided by prospective study participants. Blood samples from the prospective study were shipped frozen or at room temperature prior to DNA extraction.

Recombination connected TRBV19 to TRBJ1-5, with a weak D call of TRBD1 (5 bases match). The TCR comes from a woman in her 30s who had recovered from COVID-19. Sequenced: PBMCs or T cells enriched from blood (not recorded which). CDR3 loop: CASVTGAFNQPQHF. Here is the DNA: TGTGCCAGTGTTACAGGAGCCTTCAATCAGCCCCAGCATTTT.